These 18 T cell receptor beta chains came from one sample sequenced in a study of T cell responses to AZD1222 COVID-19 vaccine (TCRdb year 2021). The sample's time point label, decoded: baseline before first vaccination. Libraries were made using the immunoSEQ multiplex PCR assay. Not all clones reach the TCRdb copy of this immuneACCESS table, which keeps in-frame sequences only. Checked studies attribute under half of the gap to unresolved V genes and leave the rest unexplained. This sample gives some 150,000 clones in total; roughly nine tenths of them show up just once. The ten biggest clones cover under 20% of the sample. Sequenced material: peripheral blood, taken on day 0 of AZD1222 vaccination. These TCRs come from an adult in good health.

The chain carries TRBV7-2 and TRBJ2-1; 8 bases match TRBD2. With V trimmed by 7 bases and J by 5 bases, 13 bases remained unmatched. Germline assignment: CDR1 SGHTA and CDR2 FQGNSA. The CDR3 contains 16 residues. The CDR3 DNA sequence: TGTGCCAGCACCGAGCCCGGGACTAGGTTGAACAATGAGCAGTTCTTC. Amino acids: CASTEPGTRLNNEQFF.

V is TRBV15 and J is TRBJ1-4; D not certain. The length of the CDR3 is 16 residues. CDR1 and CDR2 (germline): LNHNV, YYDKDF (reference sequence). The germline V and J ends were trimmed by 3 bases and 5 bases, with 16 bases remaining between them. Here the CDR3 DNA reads TGTGCCACCAGCAGTCACGTACGAAATAGGAATGAAAAACTGTTTTTT. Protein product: CATSSHVRNRNEKLFF.

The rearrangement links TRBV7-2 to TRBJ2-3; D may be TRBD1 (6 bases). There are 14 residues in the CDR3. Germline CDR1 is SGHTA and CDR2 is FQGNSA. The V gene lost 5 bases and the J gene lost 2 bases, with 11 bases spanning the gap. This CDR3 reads CASSPDRNTDTQYF. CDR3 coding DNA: TGTGCCAGCAGCCCGGACAGAAACACAGATACGCAGTATTTT.

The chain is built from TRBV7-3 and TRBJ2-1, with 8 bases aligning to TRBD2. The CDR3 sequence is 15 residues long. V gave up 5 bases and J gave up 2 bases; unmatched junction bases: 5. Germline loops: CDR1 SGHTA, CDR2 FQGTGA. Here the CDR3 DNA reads TGTGCCAGCAGCGCCCGACTAGCGACCTACAATGAGCAGTTCTTC. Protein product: CASSARLATYNEQFF. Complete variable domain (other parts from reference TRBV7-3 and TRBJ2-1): GAGVSQTPSNKVTEKGKYVELRCDPISGHTALYWYRQSLGQGPEFLIYFQGTGAADDSGLPNDRFFAVRPEGSVSTLKIQRTERGDSAVYLCASSARLATYNEQFFGPGTRLTVL.

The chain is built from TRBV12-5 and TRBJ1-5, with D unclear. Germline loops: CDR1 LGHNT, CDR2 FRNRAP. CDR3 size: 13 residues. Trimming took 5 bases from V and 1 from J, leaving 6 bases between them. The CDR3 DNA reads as TGTGCTAGTGGTGTCAGAAGCAATCAGCCCCAGCATTTT. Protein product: CASGVRSNQPQHF.

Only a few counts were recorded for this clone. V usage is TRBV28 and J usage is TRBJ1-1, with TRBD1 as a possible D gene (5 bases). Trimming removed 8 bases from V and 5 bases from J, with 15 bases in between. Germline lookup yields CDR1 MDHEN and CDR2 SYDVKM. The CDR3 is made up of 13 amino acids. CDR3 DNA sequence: TGTGCCAGCCGGGACTTCTTACGGACTGAAGCTTTCTTT. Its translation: CASRDFLRTEAFF.

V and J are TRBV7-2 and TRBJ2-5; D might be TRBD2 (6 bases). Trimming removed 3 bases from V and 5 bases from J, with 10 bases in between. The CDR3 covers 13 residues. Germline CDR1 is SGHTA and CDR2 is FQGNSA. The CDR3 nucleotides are TGTGCCAGCAGCTTCCGCCGGGAGGAGACCCAGTACTTC. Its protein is CASSFRREETQYF.

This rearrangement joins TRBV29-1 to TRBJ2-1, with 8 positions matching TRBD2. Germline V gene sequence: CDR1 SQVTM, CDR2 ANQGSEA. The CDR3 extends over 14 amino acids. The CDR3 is CRAGGFSSYNEQFF. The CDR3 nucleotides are TGCAGGGCGGGAGGCTTTAGCTCCTACAATGAGCAGTTCTTC.

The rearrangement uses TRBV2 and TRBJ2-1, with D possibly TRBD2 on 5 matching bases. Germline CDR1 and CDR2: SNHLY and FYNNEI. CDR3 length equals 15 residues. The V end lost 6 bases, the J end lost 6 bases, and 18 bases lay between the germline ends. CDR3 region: CASSPRAAIVNEQFF. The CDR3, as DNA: TGTGCCAGCAGCCCCCGAGCGGCCATAGTCAATGAGCAGTTCTTC.

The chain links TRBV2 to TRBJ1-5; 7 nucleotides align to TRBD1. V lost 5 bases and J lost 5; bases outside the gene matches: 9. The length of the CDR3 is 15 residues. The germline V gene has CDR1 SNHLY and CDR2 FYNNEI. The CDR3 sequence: CASSTGEAADQPQHF. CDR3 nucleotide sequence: TGTGCCAGCAGTACAGGGGAAGCGGCGGATCAGCCCCAGCATTTT.

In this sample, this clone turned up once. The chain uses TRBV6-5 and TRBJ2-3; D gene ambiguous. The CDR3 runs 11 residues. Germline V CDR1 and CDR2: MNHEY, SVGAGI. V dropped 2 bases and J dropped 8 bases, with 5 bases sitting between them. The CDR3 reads CASSYLTTQYF. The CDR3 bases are TGTGCCAGCAGTTACCTAACTACGCAGTATTTT.

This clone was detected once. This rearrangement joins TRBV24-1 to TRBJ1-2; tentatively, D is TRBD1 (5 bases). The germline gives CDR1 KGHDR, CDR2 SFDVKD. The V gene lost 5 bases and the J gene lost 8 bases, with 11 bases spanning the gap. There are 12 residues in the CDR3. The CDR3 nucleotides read TGTGCCACCAGTGGCTGGGGGACCGGCTACACCTTC. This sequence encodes CATSGWGTGYTF.

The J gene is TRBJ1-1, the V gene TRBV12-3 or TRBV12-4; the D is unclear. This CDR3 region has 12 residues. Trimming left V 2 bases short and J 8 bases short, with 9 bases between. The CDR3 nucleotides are TGTGCCAGCAGTTTAAGTGCAGGAGAAGCTTTCTTT. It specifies CASSLSAGEAFF.

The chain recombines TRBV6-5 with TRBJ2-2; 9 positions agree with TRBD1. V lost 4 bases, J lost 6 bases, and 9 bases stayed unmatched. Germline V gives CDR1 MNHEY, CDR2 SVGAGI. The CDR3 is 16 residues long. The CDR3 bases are TGTGCCAGCAGTTCCCGACGGACAGGGGTGGCCGGGGAGCTGTTTTTT. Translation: CASSSRRTGVAGELFF.

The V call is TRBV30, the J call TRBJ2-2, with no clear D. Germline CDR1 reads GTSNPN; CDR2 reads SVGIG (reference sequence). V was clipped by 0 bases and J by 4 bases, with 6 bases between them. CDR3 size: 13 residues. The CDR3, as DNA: TGTGCCTGGAGTGTAGACGGCACCGGGGAGCTGTTTTTT. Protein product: CAWSVDGTGELFF.

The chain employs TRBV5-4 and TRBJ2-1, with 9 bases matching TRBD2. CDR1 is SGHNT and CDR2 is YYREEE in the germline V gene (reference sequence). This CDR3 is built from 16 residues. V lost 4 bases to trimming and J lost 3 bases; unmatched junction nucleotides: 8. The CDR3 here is CASSTGTSSLYNEQFF. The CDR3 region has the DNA TGTGCCAGCAGCACCGGGACTAGCTCTCTCTACAATGAGCAGTTCTTC.

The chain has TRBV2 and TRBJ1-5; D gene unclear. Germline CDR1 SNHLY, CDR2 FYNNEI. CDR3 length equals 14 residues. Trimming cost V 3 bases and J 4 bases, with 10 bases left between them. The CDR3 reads CASSDVVGNQPQHF. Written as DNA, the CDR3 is TGTGCCAGCAGTGATGTAGTTGGGAATCAGCCCCAGCATTTT.

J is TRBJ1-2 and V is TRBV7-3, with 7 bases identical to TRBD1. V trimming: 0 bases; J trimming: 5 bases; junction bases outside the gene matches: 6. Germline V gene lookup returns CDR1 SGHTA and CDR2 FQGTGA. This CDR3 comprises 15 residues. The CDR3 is CASSLTSDRRYGYTF. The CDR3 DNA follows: TGTGCCAGCAGCTTAACGTCGGACAGGCGGTATGGCTACACCTTC.